The source of this T cell receptor beta chain is a study of CXCR3-negative and CXCR3-positive naive CD8 T cells. Study overall: Sequencing gave about 150 million TRB reads overall, about 1.5 +/- 0.3 million per library. Findings and caveats of the study: The TRB CDR3s that CXCR3-positive naive cells carried were more hydrophobic than those of CXCR3-negative naive cells. Much lower diversity was found in memory CD8+ cells, while both naive subsets had comparably high diversity. Researchers report CXCR3 expression partially decreased after cryopreservation, with fresh PBMCs used in most assays.

Notes on this clonotype: What it binds is not known.

Every CD8+ subset sample held about 280,000 flow-sorted cells, done in triplicate. The CDR3 runs 18 residues. CDR1 is MNHEY and CDR2 is SVGEGT in the germline V gene. UMI-tagged TRB cDNA libraries were built via 5' RACE. One entry per CDR3 protein, without DNA, is what TCRdb gives after re-calling the 5' RACE reads. In total, the table holds about 70,000 distinct CDR3 sequences. What was sequenced was naive CXCR3+ CD8+ T cells from blood. Sample subset: CD45RO-CCR7+CD27+CD95- naive CD8+ T cells expressing CXCR3 (TNR3+). The chain has TRBV6-2 or TRBV6-3 and TRBJ1-2. This TCR was recovered from a human donor in good health. Some clones in this sample may be carry-over from other donors' samples. CDR3: CASSYSMTSRQRIIGYTF.